This record concerns one T cell receptor (beta chain) sequence. Profiling relied on immunoSEQ multiplex PCR, and the TCRdb table lists in-frame clones only, not all of them. The top ten hold 2.5% to 3.5% of the sample, which has some 350,000 clones, over 70% seen once. The sample comes from a study of blood T cell repertoires in COVID-19. The CDR3 is made up of 15 amino acids. Per the germline V gene, CDR1 is SGHTS and CDR2 is YDEGEE. The trim removed 4 bases at V and 4 bases at J, leaving 6 bases unmatched. The sample consisted of peripheral blood. The source of this sequence is a man aged 30 to 45 with active or convalescent COVID-19. V and J are TRBV5-8 and TRBJ2-1, with 9 positions matching TRBD2. The CDR3 nucleotides are TGTGCCAGCAGCCCCGGGACTAGCCCATACAATGAGCAGTTCTTC. As protein: CASSPGTSPYNEQFF.